This T cell receptor beta chain was captured in a study of blood T cells in healthy people across ages. CDR3 length: 18 residues. The germline CDR1 and CDR2 sequences are DFQATT and SNEGSKA (reference sequence). A second PCR, run for about 6 to 12 cycles, used a sample-barcoded 5' primer plus a J-beta primer mix. Via MiXCR, TCRdb re-called the 5' RACE reads, giving one row per CDR3 protein. The sample contains approximately 1.5 million distinct CDR3 sequences, about 42% of which appear only once. Findings and caveats of the study: Diversity figures derived from one million T cells were judged to underestimate the true value.

About this clonotype itself: The antigen is unknown.

The receptor comes from a woman under 30 in good health. V usage is TRBV20-1 and J usage is TRBJ2-1; TRBD2 might be the D (6 bases). TRBJ2-7 explains the end of the DNA better; the J call may be wrong. Sample: blood. CDR3 in amino acids: CSARDPSSGTSGYNEQYF. As DNA, the CDR3 is TGCAGTGCTAGAGACCCCAGTTCTGGGACTTCGGGTTACAATGAGCAGTACTTC.